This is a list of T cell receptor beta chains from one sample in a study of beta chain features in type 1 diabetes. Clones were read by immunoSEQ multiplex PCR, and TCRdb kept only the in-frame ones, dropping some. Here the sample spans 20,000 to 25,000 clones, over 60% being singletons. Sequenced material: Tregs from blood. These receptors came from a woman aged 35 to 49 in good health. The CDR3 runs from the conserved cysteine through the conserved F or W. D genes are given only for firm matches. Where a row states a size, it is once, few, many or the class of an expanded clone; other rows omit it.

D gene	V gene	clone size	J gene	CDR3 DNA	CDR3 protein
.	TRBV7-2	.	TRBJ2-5	TGTGCCAGCAGCTTAGTGAGGGCTAGCGTAAGTCGAGAGACCCAGTACTTC	CASSLVRASVSRETQYF
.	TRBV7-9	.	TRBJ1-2	TGTGCCAGCAGCCCCGGACAGCCGTATGGCTACACCTTC	CASSPGQPYGYTF
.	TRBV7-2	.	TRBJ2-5	TGTGCCAGCAGCTCAGGAGGACGGGGCCAAGAGACCCAGTACTTC	CASSSGGRGQETQYF
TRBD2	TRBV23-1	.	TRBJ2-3	TGCGCCAGCAGTCACCTAGCGGGGGATGGCACAGATACGCAGTATTTT	CASSHLAGDGTDTQYF
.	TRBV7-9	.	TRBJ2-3	TGTGCCAGCAGGACCGGAGGGATCGCTCCAGATACGCAGTATTTT	CASRTGGIAPDTQYF
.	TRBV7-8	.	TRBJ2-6	TGCGCCAGCAGCACCAACCCTTACCCACAAAGTCGGGCCAACGTCCTGACTTTC	CASSTNPYPQSRANVLTF
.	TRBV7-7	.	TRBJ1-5	TGTGCCAGCAGCTTGGCCAGGAATCAGCCCCAGCATTTT	CASSLARNQPQHF
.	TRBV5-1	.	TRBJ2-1	TGCGCCAGCAGCTTGGGGCTTGCCTACAATGAGCAGTTCTTC	CASSLGLAYNEQFF
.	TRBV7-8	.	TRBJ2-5	TGTGCCAGCACCTGGTACGGGGGGACCCAGTACTTC	CASTWYGGTQYF
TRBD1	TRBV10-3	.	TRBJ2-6	TGTGCCATCAGGCCGGGACAGGGCTTCTCTGGGGCCAACGTCCTGACTTTC	CAIRPGQGFSGANVLTF
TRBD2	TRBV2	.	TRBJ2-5	TGTGCCAGCAGACTCGGACTAGCGGTGTACCAAGAGACCCAGTACTTC	CASRLGLAVYQETQYF
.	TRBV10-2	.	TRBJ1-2	TGCGCCAGCAGTGGTCTCCAGATAACTACTAACTATGGCTACACCTTC	CASSGLQITTNYGYTF
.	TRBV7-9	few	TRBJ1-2	TGTGCCAGCAGCCCCGGGTCAGGTGGGGCCTATGGCTACACCTTC	CASSPGSGGAYGYTF
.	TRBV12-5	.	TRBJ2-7	TGTGCTAGTGGTTTGGTACTGGGGCTCAGGGGATCCTACGAGCAGTACTTC	CASGLVLGLRGSYEQYF
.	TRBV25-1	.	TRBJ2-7	TGTGCCAGCAGTGGCACAGGCCTCCCCTACGAGCAGTACTTC	CASSGTGLPYEQYF
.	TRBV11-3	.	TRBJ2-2	TGTGCCAGCAGCTTAGCCGGCACCGGGGAGCTGTTTTTT	CASSLAGTGELFF
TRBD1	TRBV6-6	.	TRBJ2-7	TGTGCCAGCACCACCAAGCGGGGACAGGGGGTTGAAGAGCAGTACTTC	CASTTKRGQGVEEQYF
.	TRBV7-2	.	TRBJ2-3	TGTGCCAGCAGCTTTACGGGCGGGGATTATACGCAGTATTTT	CASSFTGGDYTQYF
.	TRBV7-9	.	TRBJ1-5	TGTGCCAGCAGCGGGCAGGGGTCTAATCAGCCCCAGCATTTT	CASSGQGSNQPQHF
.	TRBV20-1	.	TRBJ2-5	TGCAGTGCTAGAGTACAAGAGACCCAGTACTTC	CSARVQETQYF
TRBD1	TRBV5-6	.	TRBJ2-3	TGTGCCAGCAGCCGGGACAGGGGTGGCGCAGATACGCAGTATTTT	CASSRDRGGADTQYF
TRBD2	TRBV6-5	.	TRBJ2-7	TGTGCCAGCAGTTACCTCGGCGGGGGGAACCACGAGCAGTACTTC	CASSYLGGGNHEQYF
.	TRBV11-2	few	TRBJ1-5	TGTGCCAGCAGCGATGTGGGAGGTCAGCCCCAGCATTTT	CASSDVGGQPQHF
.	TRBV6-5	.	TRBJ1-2	TGTGCCAGCAGTTTTACTCGAAGTAGCGGGCTCTATGGCTACACCTTC	CASSFTRSSGLYGYTF
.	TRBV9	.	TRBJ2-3	TGTGCCAGCAGCGGAACTCGGTTCCGCACAGATACGCAGTATTTT	CASSGTRFRTDTQYF
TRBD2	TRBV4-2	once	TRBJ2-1	TGTGCCAGCAGCCAGATAGCGGGGGGAACCTACAATGAGCAGTTCTTC	CASSQIAGGTYNEQFF
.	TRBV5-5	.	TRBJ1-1	TGTGCCAGCAGCTTATTGACAGGAATGAACACTGAAGCTTTCTTT	CASSLLTGMNTEAFF
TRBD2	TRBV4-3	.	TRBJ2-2	TGCGCCAGCAGCCCGGGGCCCCTAACGGGGGGGAACACCGGGGAGCTGTTTTTT	CASSPGPLTGGNTGELFF
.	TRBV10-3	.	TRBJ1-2	TGTGCCATCAGTGAAGGGCTCGAAGGGGTCTATGGCTACACCTTC	CAISEGLEGVYGYTF
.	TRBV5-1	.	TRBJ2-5	TGCGCCAGCAGCTTGGCCGGGGGTGGTGTAAAGGCCCAGTACTTC	CASSLAGGGVKAQYF
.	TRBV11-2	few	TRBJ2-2	TGTGCCAGCAGCTTAGCCGACAGTGGGGCGGCCGGGGAGCTGTTTTTT	CASSLADSGAAGELFF
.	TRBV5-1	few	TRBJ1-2	TGCGCCAGCAGCTGGGGACGGGGGGACAAGGATGGCTACACCTTC	CASSWGRGDKDGYTF
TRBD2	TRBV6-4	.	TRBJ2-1	TGTGCCAGCAGTGACGGGAGGGGGCAGTTCTTC	CASSDGRGQFF
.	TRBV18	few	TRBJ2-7	TGTGCCAGCTCACCCTCGGGGGTCGAGCAGTACTTC	CASSPSGVEQYF
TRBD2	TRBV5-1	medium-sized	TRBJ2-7	TGCGCCAGCAGCTTGGAAGCGGGGGCCTACGAGCAGTACTTC	CASSLEAGAYEQYF
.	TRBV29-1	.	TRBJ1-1	TGCAGCGTTGGCGGCCGGCTGAACACTGAAGCTTTCTTT	CSVGGRLNTEAFF
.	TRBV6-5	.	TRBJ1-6	TGTGCCAGCAGTTACCCACAGGGCATGGGTTCACCCCTCCACTTT	CASSYPQGMGSPLHF
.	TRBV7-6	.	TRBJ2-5	TGTGCCAGCAGCCCTACAGGCACCCAAGAGACCCAGTACTTC	CASSPTGTQETQYF
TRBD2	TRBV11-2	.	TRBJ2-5	TGTGCCAGCAGCTTGGGGGGCCGTCCAGCGGGGGCCGGGGAGACCCAGTACTTC	CASSLGGRPAGAGETQYF
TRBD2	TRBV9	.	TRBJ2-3	TGTGCCAGCAGCGTAGGGACTAGCGGGGTCACAGATACGCAGTACTTT	CASSVGTSGVTDTQYF
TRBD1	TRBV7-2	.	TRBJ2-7	TGTGCCAGCAGAACAGGGGGACCGCTTAACGAGCAGTACTTC	CASRTGGPLNEQYF
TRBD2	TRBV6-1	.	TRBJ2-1	TGTGCCAGCAGCGAAAGCCCAGGACTAGCCAACAATGAGCAGTTCTTC	CASSESPGLANNEQFF
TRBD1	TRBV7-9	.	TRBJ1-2	TGTGCCAGCAGCCCCCCCGGGACAGGGGCGGGCTACACCTTC	CASSPPGTGAGYTF
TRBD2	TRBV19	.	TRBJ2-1	TGTGCCAGTAGTAGGACTAGCGGGGGGGACAATGAGCAGTTCTTC	CASSRTSGGDNEQFF
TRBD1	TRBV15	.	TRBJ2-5	TGTGCCACCAGCCCTCGCCAGGGACAGGGAGGGGAGACCCAGTACTTC	CATSPRQGQGGETQYF
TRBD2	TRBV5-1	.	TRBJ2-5	TGCGCCAGCAGCCCGGGACTAGCGGGGCGCGAGACCCAGTACTTC	CASSPGLAGRETQYF
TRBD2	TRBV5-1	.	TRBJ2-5	TGCGCCAGCAGCTTTATACTAGCGGGGGAAGAGACCCAGTACTTC	CASSFILAGEETQYF
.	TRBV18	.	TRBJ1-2	TGTGCCAGCTCACCCCGTGAATACAGGGACTATGGCTACACCTTC	CASSPREYRDYGYTF
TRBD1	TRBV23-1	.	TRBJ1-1	TGCGCCAGCAGTCAATTCCCCAGGGGGCATTCAGGCACTGAAGCTTTCTTT	CASSQFPRGHSGTEAFF
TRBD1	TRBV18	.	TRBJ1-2	TGTGCCAGCTCACCGGGACAGGCCTATGGCTACACCTTC	CASSPGQAYGYTF
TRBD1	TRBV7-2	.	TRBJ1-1	TGTGCCAGCAGCTCGGGACAGTCCACTGAAGCTTTCTTT	CASSSGQSTEAFF